These 17 T cell receptor beta chains were sequenced from one sample in a study of T cell repertoires in ileal Crohn's disease. TCRdb's table, derived via immunoSEQ multiplex PCR, lists solely in-frame clones and lacks some. This table has about 15,000 clones, roughly 80% appearing once. The sequencing sample was made of ileal tissue. The receptor source for this set is an adult with Crohn's disease.

The chain couples TRBV29-1 to TRBJ1-1; D is possibly TRBD1 (5 bases). The CDR3 totals 11 residues. V lost 3 bases and J 3 bases, leaving 5 bases between the germline ends. Per germline, CDR1 SQVTM and CDR2 ANQGSEA. The CDR3 region is CSVDRDTEAFF. The CDR3, as DNA: TGCAGCGTTGACAGGGACACTGAAGCTTTCTTT. Combining the CDR3 with reference TRBV29-1 and TRBJ1-1 gives the whole variable domain SAVISQKPSRDICQRGTSLTIQCQVDSQVTMMFWYRQQPGQSLTLIATANQGSEATYESGFVIDKFPISRPNLTFSTLTVSNMSPEDSSIYLCSVDRDTEAFFGQGTRLTVV.

The chain joins TRBV5-1 to TRBJ2-5; 7 bases fit TRBD2. Germline CDR1 reads SGHRS; CDR2 reads YFSETQ. The V segment lost 0 bases and the J segment 1 base; nucleotides outside the gene matches: 0. This CDR3 has 14 residues. The CDR3 bases are TGCGCCAGCAGCTTGGGGGGGGGCCAAGAGACCCAGTACTTC. Translation: CASSLGGGQETQYF.

The chain combines TRBV27 with TRBJ2-5; D might be TRBD1 (5 bases). In germline, CDR1 is MNHEY, CDR2 SMNVEV (reference sequence). This CDR3 has 13 residues. Deletions cut 4 bases from V and 2 bases from J, with 8 bases between. The chain's CDR3 is CASSWQGQETQYF. CDR3 DNA sequence: TGTGCCAGCAGTTGGCAGGGACAAGAGACCCAGTACTTC.

This rearrangement joins TRBV6-4 to TRBJ1-3; a weak D match, TRBD1 (5 bases). The CDR3 totals 18 residues. CDR1 is MRHNA, CDR2 SNTAGT, per germline. Trimming shortened V by 4 bases and J by 0 bases, and 19 bases separated the two germline ends. For the CDR3, the DNA is TGTGCCAGCAGTGTTGCGCAGGGATGCCCCTTCTCTGGAAACACCATATATTTT. Translated: CASSVAQGCPFSGNTIYF.

The J gene is TRBJ2-1, the V gene TRBV9; TRBD2 agrees at 15 bases. The V segment lost 0 bases and the J segment 4 bases; nucleotides outside the gene matches: 5. Germline V gives CDR1 SGDLS, CDR2 YYNGEE. The CDR3 length is 18 residues. CDR3 DNA: TGTGCCAGCAGCGTAGGGCCGGGACTAGCGGGGGGTTACAATGAGCAGTTCTTC. Encoded protein: CASSVGPGLAGGYNEQFF. The whole variable domain, remainder taken from reference TRBV9 and TRBJ2-1, is DSGVTQTPKHLITATGQRVTLRCSPRSGDLSVYWYQQSLDQGLQFLIQYYNGEERAKGNILERFSAQQFPDLHSELNLSSLELGDSALYFCASSVGPGLAGGYNEQFFGPGTRLTVL.

The rearrangement links TRBV19 to TRBJ1-2; D unclear. Germline CDR1 and CDR2: LNHDA and SQIVND (reference sequence). CDR3 length: 16 residues. Trimming cost V 3 bases and J 4 bases, with 18 bases left between them. DNA for the CDR3: TGTGCCAGTAGTATTAGCGTGTCAGGCCGGGGCTATGGCTACACCTTC. Residues: CASSISVSGRGYGYTF. The whole variable domain, remainder taken from reference TRBV19 and TRBJ1-2, is DGGITQSPKYLFRKEGQNVTLSCEQNLNHDAMYWYRQDPGQGLRLIYYSQIVNDFQKGDIAEGYSVSREKKESFPLTVTSAQKNPTAFYLCASSISVSGRGYGYTFGSGTRLTVV.

This sequence joins TRBV5-4 and TRBJ2-5; 8 nucleotides align to TRBD1. Trimming took 2 bases from V and 1 from J; bases not matched to a gene: 1. There are 14 residues in the CDR3. Germline loops: CDR1 SGHNT, CDR2 YYREEE (reference sequence). The CDR3 sequence: CASSLQGGQETQYF. In DNA form, the CDR3 reads TGTGCCAGCAGCTTACAGGGGGGCCAAGAGACCCAGTACTTC.

The chain recombines TRBV4-1 with TRBJ2-5, with D hard to call. This CDR3 comprises 15 residues. CDR1 MGHRA and CDR2 YSYEKL come from the germline V gene. V was clipped by 4 bases and J by 0 bases, with 12 bases between them. This CDR3 is CASSLVILHQETQYF. The CDR3 bases are TGCGCCAGCAGCCTAGTAATCCTCCACCAAGAGACCCAGTACTTC.

This rearrangement joins TRBV7-2 to TRBJ2-4; 7 bases are shared with TRBD2. With V trimmed by 4 bases and J by 2 bases, 8 bases remained unmatched. The CDR3 spans 16 residues. The germline V gene encodes CDR1 SGHTA and CDR2 FQGNSA. In DNA form, the CDR3 reads TGTGCCAGCAGCTGGGGGGGAGGAGGGACCAAAAACATTCAGTACTTC. Translating gives CASSWGGGGTKNIQYF.

J is TRBJ2-7 and V is TRBV4-2, with 11 positions matching TRBD2. The J segment lost 3 bases and the V segment lost 4 bases, leaving 2 bases of the junction unmatched. The CDR3 runs 14 residues. Germline CDR1 reads LGHNA; CDR2 reads YNFKEQ. The CDR3 protein is CASSPLAGDYEQYF. The CDR3 DNA follows: TGTGCCAGCAGCCCACTAGCGGGGGACTACGAGCAGTACTTC.

This chain uses TRBV4-1 with TRBJ1-5; a possible D gene is TRBD1 (6 bases). CDR1 and CDR2 (germline): MGHRA, YSYEKL. This CDR3 region has 19 residues. V lost 0 bases and J 4 bases, leaving 22 bases between the germline ends. CDR3 bases: TGCGCCAGCAGCCAAGATCCCTACGGGGCCCTACAGGGAAATCAGCCCCAGCATTTT. It is translated as CASSQDPYGALQGNQPQHF.

The rearrangement joins TRBV19 to TRBJ2-1; 7 bases agree with TRBD2. After removal of 3 bases from V and 1 base from J, the junction contained 6 bases not matched to a gene. The germline CDR1 and CDR2 sequences are LNHDA and SQIVND (reference sequence). CDR3 length: 16 residues. The CDR3 protein is CASSMGSGGSYNEQFF. The DNA of the CDR3 is TGTGCCAGTAGTATGGGATCGGGGGGATCCTACAATGAGCAGTTCTTC. Drawing the rest from reference TRBV19 and TRBJ2-1, the complete variable domain is DGGITQSPKYLFRKEGQNVTLSCEQNLNHDAMYWYRQDPGQGLRLIYYSQIVNDFQKGDIAEGYSVSREKKESFPLTVTSAQKNPTAFYLCASSMGSGGSYNEQFFGPGTRLTVL.

The chain joins TRBV10-3 to TRBJ1-4; perhaps TRBD1 as D (6 bases). Trimming cost V 6 bases and J 4 bases, with 15 bases left between them. CDR1 is ENHRY, CDR2 SYGVKD, per germline. This CDR3 region has 15 residues. The CDR3 reads CAISPGQGNNEKLFF. The CDR3 DNA follows: TGTGCCATCAGCCCAGGGCAGGGGAATAATGAAAAACTGTTTTTT.

The gene calls are TRBV7-9 and TRBJ1-5; D is undetermined. Germline assignment: CDR1 SEHNR and CDR2 FQNEAQ (reference sequence). There are 15 residues in the CDR3. V was shortened by 1 base and J by 7 bases, with 14 bases between the two germline ends. CDR3 residues: CASSLGSLRGQPQHF. DNA for the CDR3: TGTGCCAGCAGCTTAGGGTCCCTTCGGGGACAGCCCCAGCATTTT.

This clone appeared a single time. The rearrangement links TRBV15 to TRBJ2-3, with 10 nucleotides matching TRBD2. Trimming removed 10 bases from V and 2 bases from J; junction bases left unmatched: 12. The CDR3 totals 16 residues. Germline V gene data show CDR1 as LNHNV and CDR2 as YYDKDF (reference sequence). The CDR3 is CASSRHSGGITDTQYF. The CDR3 nucleotides read TGTGCCAGCTCAAGACATAGCGGGGGGATCACAGATACGCAGTATTTT. Using reference TRBV15 and TRBJ2-3 for the parts outside the CDR3, the full variable domain is DAMVIQNPRYQVTQFGKPVTLSCSQTLNHNVMYWYQQKSSQAPKLLFHYYDKDFNNEADTPDNFQSRRPNTSFCFLDIRSPGLGDTAMYLCASSRHSGGITDTQYFGPGTRLTVL.

This CDR3 is CASSLGLGNQPQHF. The CDR3 DNA sequence: TGCGCCAGCAGCCTAGGACTTGGCAATCAGCCCCAGCATTTT. The chain uses TRBV5-1 and TRBJ1-5; D unresolved. Trimming pared 4 bases from V and 2 bases from J, leaving 10 bases between. Germline V gives CDR1 SGHRS, CDR2 YFSETQ. The CDR3 consists of 14 residues.

This clone was observed once. CDR3 sequence reads: CASSELPFGGPDSEKLFF. Here the CDR3 DNA reads TGTGCCAGCAGTGAACTCCCCTTCGGCGGCCCAGATAGTGAAAAACTGTTTTTT. This rearrangement joins TRBV25-1 to TRBJ1-4; D call uncertain. Germline values: CDR1 MGHDK, CDR2 SYGVNS. V lost 2 bases, J lost 7 bases, and 23 bases lay in between. The CDR3 totals 18 residues.